Following are 16 T cell receptor beta chains from one sample sequenced in a study of Ad26.COV2.S vaccination and SARS-CoV-2 variants. This sample's treatment: about 20 received Ad26.COV2.S at low or high dose, single or two shots; a few received placebo; per-sample allocation not given. The study sampled participants on day 63 after the first vaccine or placebo injection. The table came from immunoSEQ multiplex PCR; TCRdb's copy has only in-frame clones and leaves some out. The sample has almost 400,000 clones, about 91% seen once. Sequences were derived from peripheral blood, sampled in a trial of Ad26.COV2.S vaccine versus placebo. Receptor source: a person aged 18 to 59 who received the Ad26.COV2.S COVID-19 vaccine or a placebo.

V and J are TRBV28 and TRBJ2-7; tentatively, D is TRBD1 (5 bases). The V gene lost 1 base and the J gene lost 7 bases, with 8 bases spanning the gap. CDR3 length: 12 residues. Germline V lookup: CDR1 MDHEN, CDR2 SYDVKM. CDR3 protein: CASSLSPGEQYF. CDR3 nucleotide sequence: TGTGCCAGCAGTTTATCCCCAGGGGAGCAGTACTTC.

This CDR3 is CASSQGGSGVSYNEQFF. The CDR3 DNA sequence: TGTGCCAGCAGCCAAGGGGGTAGCGGGGTCTCCTACAATGAGCAGTTCTTC. The chain links TRBV3-1 (or the pseudogene TRBV3-2) to TRBJ2-1, with TRBD2 identical over 8 bases. The CDR3 covers 17 residues. Germline-derived CDR1 and CDR2 are LGHDT and YNNKEL (reference sequence). Trimming cost V 1 base and J 0 bases; bases outside gene matches: 5.

The chain joins TRBV7-9 to TRBJ1-1; unclear D gene. The CDR3 runs to 11 residues. Germline CDR1 is SEHNR and CDR2 is FQNEAQ (reference sequence). The V end was cut by 8 bases, the J end by 1 base, with 5 bases between. In nucleotides, the CDR3 is TGTGCCAGCGAGAGGAACACTGAAGCTTTCTTT. This encodes CASERNTEAFF. Drawing the rest from reference TRBV7-9 and TRBJ1-1, the complete variable domain is DTGVSQNPRHKITKRGQNVTFRCDPISEHNRLYWYRQTLGQGPEFLTYFQNEAQLEKSRLLSDRFSAERPKGSFSTLEIQRTEQGDSAMYLCASERNTEAFFGQGTRLTVV.

In DNA form, the CDR3 reads TGTGCCAGCAGCCCCAGGGGACCCTACGAGCAGTACTTC. Its translation: CASSPRGPYEQYF. This chain connects TRBV12-3 or TRBV12-4 to TRBJ2-7; D possibly corresponds to TRBD1 (6 bases). The CDR3 spans 13 residues. Trimming left V 6 bases short and J 2 bases short, with 11 bases between.

This clone has more than one count but fewer than ten. The V and J genes are TRBV7-2 and TRBJ2-2, with TRBD2 matching over 11 bases. Germline trimming cut 5 bases from V and 5 bases from J; bases unmatched to any gene: 4. Germline lookup yields CDR1 SGHTA and CDR2 FQGNSA. The CDR3 has 15 residues. The CDR3 DNA is TGTGCCAGCAGCGTGGGACTAGCGGATACCGGGGAGCTGTTTTTT. Its protein is CASSVGLADTGELFF.

This clone has more than one count but fewer than ten. This chain connects TRBV6-5 to TRBJ1-1; TRBD1 matches 12 bases. The CDR3 consists of 15 residues. The ends lost 6 bases at V and 0 bases at J; junction bases unmatched: 2. CDR1 and CDR2 (germline): MNHEY, SVGAGI. Written as DNA, the CDR3 is TGTGCCAGCAGGGGACAGGGGGCGTTGAACACTGAAGCTTTCTTT. Translating gives CASRGQGALNTEAFF.

The J gene is TRBJ2-7, the V gene TRBV10-2, with D hard to call. Trimming removed 0 bases at V and 3 bases at J, with 6 bases between. Germline CDR1 reads WSHSY; CDR2 reads SAAADI. The CDR3 is 13 amino acids. For the CDR3, the DNA is TGCGCCAGCAGTGAGTCCCAGGTCTACGAGCAGTACTTC. Amino acid sequence: CASSESQVYEQYF.

The J gene is TRBJ1-2, the V gene TRBV3-1 (or the pseudogene TRBV3-2); 7 bases agree with TRBD1. Unmatched junction bases numbered 5, after V lost 5 bases and J lost 5 bases. Germline V CDR1 and CDR2: LGHDT, YNNKEL (reference sequence). The CDR3 loop spans 13 amino acids. DNA for the CDR3: TGTGCCAGCAGCTCCCAGGGGGGGTATGGCTACACCTTC. The encoded protein is CASSSQGGYGYTF.

The chain links TRBV18 to TRBJ2-2; TRBD1 matches at 7 bases. The junction had 4 bases not matched to a gene; V was cut back by 1 base and J by 5 bases. Germline-derived CDR1 and CDR2 are KGHSH and LQKENI. The CDR3 is made up of 15 amino acids. CDR3 in amino acids: CASSPLGTETGELFF. CDR3 coding DNA: TGTGCCAGCTCACCACTAGGGACAGAGACCGGGGAGCTGTTTTTT.

The chain uses TRBV4-2 and TRBJ2-7; D is possibly TRBD1 (6 bases). The V and J ends lost 0 bases and 0 bases respectively, with 12 bases between them. CDR1 is LGHNA, CDR2 YNFKEQ, per germline. The CDR3 has 16 amino acids. Here the CDR3 DNA reads TGTGCCAGCAGCCAAGAACCGGCAGGGGTCTCCTACGAGCAGTACTTC. This gives the protein CASSQEPAGVSYEQYF.

The chain employs TRBV5-3 and TRBJ2-1; D is possibly TRBD2 (6 bases). TRBV5-3 is flagged as an ORF with uncertain function. Trimming left V 4 bases short and J 0 bases short, with 23 bases between. The CDR3 sequence is 19 residues long. CDR3 nucleotides: TGTGCCAGAAGCGTCGGATACAAGTCCCGGGACTCCTCCTACAATGAGCAGTTCTTC. Translated: CARSVGYKSRDSSYNEQFF.

This sequence joins TRBV30 and TRBJ2-1; 13 bases are a match to TRBD2. CDR1 and CDR2 (germline): GTSNPN, SVGIG (reference sequence). The trim removed 0 bases at V and 8 bases at J, leaving 1 base unmatched. The CDR3 runs 14 residues. CDR3 in DNA: TGTGCCTGGAGTGTCACTAGCGGGAGGGATGAGCAGTTCTTC. Translation gives CAWSVTSGRDEQFF.

V is TRBV5-1 and J is TRBJ1-5; D possibly corresponds to TRBD1 (6 bases). The CDR3 loop spans 15 amino acids. The V end lost 6 bases, the J end lost 1 base, and 14 bases lay between the germline ends. Germline CDR1 and CDR2: SGHRS and YFSETQ. The CDR3 here is CASTQGKGSNQPQHF. In DNA form, the CDR3 reads TGCGCCAGCACGCAGGGGAAGGGGAGCAATCAGCCCCAGCATTTT.

The chain employs TRBV7-2 and TRBJ1-5; possible D gene TRBD1, 5 bases. V shed 3 bases and J shed 2 bases, with 8 bases lying between them. CDR3 length: 14 residues. CDR1 is SGHTA and CDR2 is FQGNSA in the germline V gene. CDR3 sequence reads: CASSFKGGNQPQHF. The DNA for the CDR3 is TGTGCCAGCAGCTTCAAAGGGGGCAATCAGCCCCAGCATTTT.

The chain carries TRBV5-1 and TRBJ2-2; 7 positions match TRBD2. The junction had 1 base not matched to a gene; V was cut back by 1 base and J by 1 base. The length of the CDR3 is 15 residues. Germline V lookup: CDR1 SGHRS, CDR2 YFSETQ. CDR3 amino acids: CASSLSSGNTGELFF. The CDR3 nucleotides are TGCGCCAGCAGCTTGTCTAGCGGGAACACCGGGGAGCTGTTTTTT.

The J gene is TRBJ2-2, the V gene TRBV7-3; TRBD1 might be the D (6 bases). The CDR3 spans 13 residues. In germline, CDR1 is SGHTA, CDR2 FQGTGA. V lost 1 base to trimming and J lost 6 bases, with 6 bases between them. This CDR3 reads CASSLKGAGELFF. As DNA, the CDR3 is TGTGCCAGCAGCTTAAAGGGGGCCGGGGAGCTGTTTTTT. Supplemented by reference TRBV7-3 and TRBJ2-2, the full variable domain reads GAGVSQTPSNKVTEKGKYVELRCDPISGHTALYWYRQSLGQGPEFLIYFQGTGAADDSGLPNDRFFAVRPEGSVSTLKIQRTERGDSAVYLCASSLKGAGELFFGEGSRLTVL.